The present T cell receptor beta chain was sequenced within a study of regulatory T cells in long-lasting Graves disease. Indicated time point: persistent/refractory GD, antithyroid drugs over 5 years with positive TRAb. TCR sequences were obtained from RNA taken from PBMCs. The patients were drawn from one endocrinology department in Xi'an, China. CDR3 regions were amplified by Arm-PCR using iRepertoire HTBI primers to build TCR beta libraries. TCRdb ran MiXCR on the multiplex PCR reads and lists one entry per CDR3 protein. The data contain more than 350,000 distinct CDR3 sequences, 20% to 25% of them singletons. This clonotype was observed a few times. The V and J ends lost 3 bases and 3 bases respectively, with 12 bases between them. This CDR3 contains 14 residues. Looked up from germline, CDR1 is MGHRA and CDR2 is YSYEKL.

This chain joins TRBV4-1 and TRBJ2-7; D is unclear. Sequenced material: peripheral blood mononuclear cells (PBMCs), taken when the disease was refractory, from a patient treated with antithyroid drugs. The source of this sequence is a female donor with Graves disease. The DNA for the CDR3 is TGCGCCAGCAGCCAGACTGGGATAGACTACGAGCAGTACTTC. Protein: CASSQTGIDYEQYF.